The next 22 T cell receptor beta chains were all read from a single sample in a study of shared clonotypes between healthy human individuals. The protocol was immunoSEQ multiplex PCR, while the TCRdb copy is restricted to in-frame clones and leaves out a portion. Altogether about 2 million clones are present, around 96% being singletons, with the ten largest covering approximately 1%. Naive CD8 cells comprised CD45RO-negative, CCR7-positively selected cells, excluding terminally differentiated effector memory CD45RA+ cells. Sample: naive CD8+ T cells sorted from blood. The receptors stem from a man between 18 and 35 years old in good health.

The V and J genes are TRBV4-3 and TRBJ1-2; no reliable D call. V was clipped by 0 bases and J by 4 bases, with 12 bases between them. From germline, CDR1 is LGHNA and CDR2 YSLEER. The CDR3 is 15 amino acids. As DNA, the CDR3 is TGCGCCAGCAGCCAAGATGAGGGTGCCGTCTATGGCTACACCTTC. It encodes CASSQDEGAVYGYTF.

This clone has only one observation. CDR3 region: CASSLEGSGRALNEQFF. DNA for the CDR3: TGTGCCAGCAGCTTAGAAGGAAGCGGGAGGGCCCTCAATGAGCAGTTCTTC. The V and J genes are TRBV7-2 and TRBJ2-1; 10 bases align to TRBD2. The CDR3 sequence is 17 residues long. Germline CDR1 SGHTA, CDR2 FQGNSA. V shed 1 base and J 6 bases; nucleotides not matched to a gene: 9.

The chain couples TRBV19 to TRBJ2-2; D is unresolved. Germline V gene sequence: CDR1 LNHDA, CDR2 SQIVND (reference sequence). The ends were cut back, 3 bases at V and 6 bases at J, with 5 bases in the middle. This CDR3 contains 12 residues. CDR3 in amino acids: CASSIRPGELFF. CDR3 nucleotides: TGTGCCAGTAGTATCCGTCCCGGGGAGCTGTTTTTT.

The chain couples TRBV5-1 to TRBJ2-2; D remains unclear. CDR1 and CDR2 (germline): SGHRS, YFSETQ. This CDR3 is 13 amino acids long. V lost 1 base and J 9 bases, leaving 10 bases between the germline ends. CDR3 coding DNA: TGCGCCAGCAGCTTGAGTTTTCCCCGGGAGCTGTTTTTT. This sequence encodes CASSLSFPRELFF. Full variable domain (missing parts from reference TRBV5-1 and TRBJ2-2): KAGVTQTPRYLIKTRGQQVTLSCSPISGHRSVSWYQQTPGQGLQFLFEYFSETQRNKGNFPGRFSGRQFSNSRSEMNVSTLELGDSALYLCASSLSFPRELFFGEGSRLTVL.

The chain recombines TRBV10-3 with TRBJ2-2, with 11 bases matching TRBD2. CDR3 length: 13 amino acids. J gave up 4 bases and V 11 bases, and 3 bases lay outside the gene matches. Germline lookup yields CDR1 ENHRY and CDR2 SYGVKD. The CDR3 reads CASGLAVTGELFF. Here the CDR3 DNA reads TGTGCCTCGGGACTAGCGGTCACCGGGGAGCTGTTTTTT.

V is TRBV9 and J is TRBJ2-7, with 10 bases lining up with TRBD1. V shed 4 bases and J 3 bases; nucleotides not matched to a gene: 16. The CDR3 loop spans 18 amino acids. Germline CDR1 and CDR2: SGDLS and YYNGEE. CDR3 bases: TGTGCCAGCAGCTCCCCCAAGACAGGGGGCCCCTCTAGCTACGAGCAGTACTTC. Its translation is CASSSPKTGGPSSYEQYF.

J is TRBJ1-4 and V is TRBV25-1; TRBD1 is a possible D gene (5 bases). V dropped 3 bases and J dropped 8 bases, with 10 bases sitting between them. Germline V lookup: CDR1 MGHDK, CDR2 SYGVNS. CDR3 size: 13 residues. The CDR3 coding sequence is TGTGCCAGCAGTGATACAGGTTGGGAAAAACTGTTTTTT. Translation: CASSDTGWEKLFF.

The CDR3 reads CASSFSVGPKFYEQYF. The CDR3 DNA is TGTGCCAGCAGTTTCTCCGTCGGACCCAAGTTCTACGAGCAGTACTTC. The chain links TRBV27 to TRBJ2-7, with D unclear. Germline V lookup: CDR1 MNHEY, CDR2 SMNVEV (reference sequence). There are 16 residues in the CDR3. Trimming took off 3 bases at V and 3 bases at J, with 18 bases between the two ends.

This clone was found once. V gene TRBV6-5 combines with J gene TRBJ1-4; D not certain. V lost 6 bases and J lost 7, with 18 bases in between. CDR1 is MNHEY and CDR2 is SVGAGI in the germline V gene. The CDR3 has 15 residues. The CDR3 DNA reads as TGTGCCAGCAGCTATACGAAGCTGGAGGGTGAAAAACTGTTTTTT. Amino acid sequence: CASSYTKLEGEKLFF.

The sample holds a few counts of this clone. CDR3 sequence reads: CASSRSGQGLRDTEAFF. DNA of the CDR3: TGTGCCAGCAGCCGAAGCGGACAGGGATTAAGGGACACTGAAGCTTTCTTT. The rearrangement joins TRBV11-2 to TRBJ1-1; 8 nucleotides align to TRBD1. The V gene's germline CDR1 is SGHAT and CDR2 FQNNGV. The CDR3 has 17 residues. The junction had 14 bases not matched to a gene; V was cut back by 5 bases and J by 3 bases.

This clone was counted once. The V and J genes are TRBV9 and TRBJ2-2, with D perhaps being TRBD1 or TRBD2 (5 bases each). The CDR3 totals 16 residues. V was shortened by 0 bases and J by 3 bases, with 12 bases between the two germline ends. Per the germline V gene, CDR1 is SGDLS and CDR2 is YYNGEE. As DNA, the CDR3 is TGTGCCAGCAGCGTAGTATCAAGAGGGGACACCGGGGAGCTGTTTTTT. Translating it yields CASSVVSRGDTGELFF. The full variable domain, in which reference TRBV9 and TRBJ2-2 provide the parts outside the CDR3, is DSGVTQTPKHLITATGQRVTLRCSPRSGDLSVYWYQQSLDQGLQFLIQYYNGEERAKGNILERFSAQQFPDLHSELNLSSLELGDSALYFCASSVVSRGDTGELFFGEGSRLTVL.

Remarks on this clone: This specimen includes other DNA sequences encoding the same CDR3. V usage is TRBV4-1 and J usage is TRBJ1-1; possibly TRBD1 for D (6 bases). The CDR3 covers 14 residues. CDR1 and CDR2 from the germline V gene are MGHRA and YSYEKL. V was trimmed by 1 base and J by 3 bases, leaving 9 bases between them. The CDR3: CASSQAQGYTEAFF. The CDR3 nucleotides read TGCGCCAGCAGCCAAGCTCAGGGGTACACTGAAGCTTTCTTT.

The rearrangement joins TRBV7-9 to TRBJ1-2; no clear D. The CDR3 totals 15 residues. In germline, CDR1 is SEHNR, CDR2 FQNEAQ (reference sequence). With 3 bases removed from V and 1 base from J, the gap between germline ends came to 12 bases. The CDR3 region has the DNA TGTGCCAGCAGCTTTGGAGAGGGCATTAACTATGGCTACACCTTC. Translated: CASSFGEGINYGYTF.

This chain joins TRBV28 and TRBJ2-7, with D possibly TRBD1 on 5 matching bases. V lost 5 bases and J 7 bases, leaving 18 bases between the germline ends. The germline CDR1 and CDR2 sequences are MDHEN and SYDVKM. The CDR3 spans 14 residues. DNA of the CDR3: TGTGCCAGCAGTAAGACAGCTGCTTCTTGGGAGCAGTACTTC. Translation: CASSKTAASWEQYF.

This rearrangement joins TRBV27 to TRBJ2-1; D is perhaps TRBD2 (5 bases). The V gene lost 2 bases and the J gene lost 5 bases, with 13 bases spanning the gap. The length of the CDR3 is 15 residues. Germline V gene sequence: CDR1 MNHEY, CDR2 SMNVEV (reference sequence). This CDR3 is CASSLAGLINNEQFF. The CDR3, as DNA: TGTGCCAGCAGTTTAGCCGGACTGATTAACAATGAGCAGTTCTTC.

This chain links TRBV6-1 with TRBJ1-5, with D uncertain. Germline CDR1 reads MNHNS; CDR2 reads SASEGT. This CDR3 comprises 15 residues. V dropped 1 base and J dropped 5 bases, with 12 bases sitting between them. CDR3: CASSEEQAHDQPQHF. For the CDR3, the DNA is TGTGCCAGCAGTGAAGAGCAGGCCCACGATCAGCCCCAGCATTTT.

Details on this clone: One end of the junction is discordant with germline, which a read error may explain. V gene TRBV7-7 combines with J gene TRBJ2-5; TRBD1 or TRBD2 may be the D gene (5 bases each). The CDR3 extends over 14 amino acids. Per the germline V gene, CDR1 is SSHAT and CDR2 is FNYEAQ (reference sequence). The CDR3 here is CASSLGPWGETQYF. In DNA form, the CDR3 reads TGTGCTAGCAGCTTGGGCCCATGGGGGGAGACCCAGTACTTC.

This chain links TRBV18 with TRBJ1-2; 8 bases are shared with TRBD1. V lost 5 bases and J lost 5; bases outside the gene matches: 4. This CDR3 has 13 amino acids. Per germline, CDR1 KGHSH and CDR2 LQKENI. CDR3 in amino acids: CASSDGQGYGYTF. CDR3 coding DNA: TGTGCCAGCTCAGACGGACAGGGATATGGCTACACCTTC.

The rearrangement joins TRBV19 to TRBJ1-6; D is ambiguous. The ends were cut back, 1 base at V and 9 bases at J, with 4 bases in the middle. Germline CDR1 is LNHDA and CDR2 is SQIVND (reference sequence). The CDR3 has 12 residues. The CDR3 DNA follows: TGTGCCAGTAGTATAGCGGGTTCACCCCTCCACTTT. It translates to CASSIAGSPLHF. Filled out from reference TRBV19 and TRBJ1-6, the complete variable domain reads DGGITQSPKYLFRKEGQNVTLSCEQNLNHDAMYWYRQDPGQGLRLIYYSQIVNDFQKGDIAEGYSVSREKKESFPLTVTSAQKNPTAFYLCASSIAGSPLHFGNGTRLTVT.

This clone was observed once. The chain carries TRBV11-3 and TRBJ2-7; 8 bases map to TRBD1. V was clipped by 8 bases and J by 2 bases; unmatched bases: 20. The germline V gene encodes CDR1 SGHNT and CDR2 YENEEA. This CDR3 is 18 amino acids long. The CDR3 here is CASGPLALSDRVTYEQYF. The CDR3 DNA reads TGTGCCAGCGGCCCACTCGCGCTCTCGGACAGGGTCACCTACGAGCAGTACTTC.

CDR3 amino acids: CASSDDLYRANEKLFF. As DNA, the CDR3 is TGTGCCAGCAGTGATGATCTGTACAGGGCTAATGAAAAACTGTTTTTT. The V gene is TRBV2, the J gene TRBJ1-4; a weak D match, TRBD1 (6 bases). Germline V gene sequence: CDR1 SNHLY, CDR2 FYNNEI. The CDR3 extends over 16 amino acids. Trimming pared 3 bases from V and 3 bases from J, leaving 14 bases between. The full variable domain, with the rest looked up from reference TRBV2 and TRBJ1-4, is EPEVTQTPSHQVTQMGQEVILRCVPISNHLYFYWYRQILGQKVEFLVSFYNNEISEKSEIFDDQFSVERPDGSNFTLKIRSTKLEDSAMYFCASSDDLYRANEKLFFGSGTQLSVL.

The V call is TRBV12-5, the J call TRBJ2-4; TRBD1 matches 8 bases. This CDR3 region has 15 residues. Germline CDR1 reads LGHNT; CDR2 reads FRNRAP. With 6 bases clipped from V and 1 base from J, the junction kept 5 bases outside the gene matches. The CDR3 DNA reads as TGTGCTAGTGGGGGGACAGGCCCGGCCAAAAACATTCAGTACTTC. Residues: CASGGTGPAKNIQYF. Based on the CDR3 plus reference TRBV12-5 and TRBJ2-4, the full variable domain is DARVTQTPRHKVTEMGQEVTMRCQPILGHNTVFWYRQTMMQGLELLAYFRNRAPLDDSGMPKDRFSAEMPDATLATLKIQPSEPRDSAVYFCASGGTGPAKNIQYFGAGTRLSVL.